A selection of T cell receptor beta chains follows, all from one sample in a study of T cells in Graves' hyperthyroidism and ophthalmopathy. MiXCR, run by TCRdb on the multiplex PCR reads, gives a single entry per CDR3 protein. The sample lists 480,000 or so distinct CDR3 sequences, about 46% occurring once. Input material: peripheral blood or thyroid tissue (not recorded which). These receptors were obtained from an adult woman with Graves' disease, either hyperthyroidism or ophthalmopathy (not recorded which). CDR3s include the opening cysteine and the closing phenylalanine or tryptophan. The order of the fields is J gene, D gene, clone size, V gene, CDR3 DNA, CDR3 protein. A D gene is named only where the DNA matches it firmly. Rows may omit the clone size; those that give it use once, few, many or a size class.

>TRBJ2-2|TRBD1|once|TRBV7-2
TGTGCCAGCAGCCACACAGGGGGCACCAGGACCGGGGAGCTGTTTTTT
CASSHTGGTRTGELFF
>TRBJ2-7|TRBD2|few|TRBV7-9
TGTGCCAGCAGCCCGATAGCGGGAGGGTCCTACGAGCAGTACTTC
CASSPIAGGSYEQYF
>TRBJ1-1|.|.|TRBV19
TGTGCCAGTAGTGTCCTAGGGGGGAGAGCTTTCTTT
CASSVLGGRAFF
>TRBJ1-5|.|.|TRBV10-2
TGCGCCCGCAGTGGGGGCCAACAGGGCAATCAGCCCCAGCATTTT
CARSGGQQGNQPQHF
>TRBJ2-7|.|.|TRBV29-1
TGCAGCATGACGGGGCCCTACGAGCAGTACTTC
CSMTGPYEQYF
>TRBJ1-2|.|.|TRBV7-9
TGTGCCAGCAGCCCAATAGGTGGGGGGCGCGGCTATGGCTACACCTTC
CASSPIGGGRGYGYTF
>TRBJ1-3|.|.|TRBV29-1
TGCAGCGTTGAGGACCCAGACTCTGGAAACACCATATATTTT
CSVEDPDSGNTIYF
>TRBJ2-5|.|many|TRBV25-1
TGTGCCAGCACCAGAGCCAGCGAGCAAGAGACCCAGTACTTC
CASTRASEQETQYF
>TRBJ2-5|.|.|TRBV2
TGTGCCAGCATAAGAGGACAAGAGACCCAGTACTTC
CASIRGQETQYF
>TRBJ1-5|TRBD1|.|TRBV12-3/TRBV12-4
TGTGCCAGCAGTTCGGGACAGGGGCAAGTTCAGCCCCAGCATTTT
CASSSGQGQVQPQHF
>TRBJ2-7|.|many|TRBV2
TGTGCCAGCAAGATCTCGGGCAGCTCCTACGAGCAGTACTTC
CASKISGSSYEQYF
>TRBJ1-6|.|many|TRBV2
TGTGCCAGCAGTGTATACTCACCCCTCCACTTT
CASSVYSPLHF
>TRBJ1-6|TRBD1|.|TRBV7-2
TGTGCCAGCAGCTCCAGGGGGGACAGGTGGTATAATTCACCCCTCCACTTT
CASSSRGDRWYNSPLHF
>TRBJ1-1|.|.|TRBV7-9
TGTGCCAGCAGACCGGGACTAGACATGAACACTGAAGCTTTCTTT
CASRPGLDMNTEAFF
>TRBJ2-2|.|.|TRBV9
TGTGCCAGCAGCGTTGGGCAGGGTACCGGGGAGCTGTTTTTT
CASSVGQGTGELFF
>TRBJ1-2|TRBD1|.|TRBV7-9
TGTGCCAGCAGCCGCCACGACAGGGACGGACAGCCCCGCTATGGCTACACCTTC
CASSRHDRDGQPRYGYTF
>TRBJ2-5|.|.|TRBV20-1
TGCAGTGCTAGTCTGGTACGGGAGACCCAGTACTTC
CSASLVRETQYF
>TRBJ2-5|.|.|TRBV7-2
TGTGCCAGCAGCAGACAGCTGTACCAAGAGACCCAGTACTTC
CASSRQLYQETQYF
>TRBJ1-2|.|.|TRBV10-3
TGTGCCATCCGCGGACCCTCTAACTATGGCTACACCTTC
CAIRGPSNYGYTF
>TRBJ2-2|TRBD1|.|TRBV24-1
TGTGCCACCAGTGATAAGGGACAGGGGGTTGTCGGGGAGCTGTTTTTT
CATSDKGQGVVGELFF
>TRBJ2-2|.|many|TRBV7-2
TGTGCCAGCAGCTCCTCGGGGGGGGAGCTGTTTTTT
CASSSSGGELFF
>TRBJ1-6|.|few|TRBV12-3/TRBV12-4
TGTGCCAGCAGCTTTGCGGGGACGAATTCACCCCTCCACTTT
CASSFAGTNSPLHF
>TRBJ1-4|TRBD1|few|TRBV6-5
TGTGCCAGCAGTTACACCCCCCGCAGGGGGCAAGAAAAACTGTTTTTT
CASSYTPRRGQEKLFF
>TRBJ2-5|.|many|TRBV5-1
TGCGCCAGCAGCTTGAGTGTTGGAGGGGGCCGGGAGACCCAGTACTTC
CASSLSVGGGRETQYF
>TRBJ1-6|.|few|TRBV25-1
TGTGCCAGCAGTGAATCTGGCAGCTCCTATAATTCACCCCTCCACTTT
CASSESGSSYNSPLHF
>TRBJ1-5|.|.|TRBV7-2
TGTGCCAGTAGTATCGCCAATCAGCCCCAGCATTTT
CASSIANQPQHF
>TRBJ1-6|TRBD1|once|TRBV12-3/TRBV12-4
TGTGCCAGCAGCCAAGGGGGGACAGGGGGCTACTCACCCCTCCACTTT
CASSQGGTGGYSPLHF
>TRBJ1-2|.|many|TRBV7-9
TGTGCCAGCAGCTTAGATGCAGCGCCGGGGTATGGCTACACCTTC
CASSLDAAPGYGYTF
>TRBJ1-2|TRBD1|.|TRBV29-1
TGCAGCGTAAGATCACAGGGGCAGAACTATGGCTACACCTTC
CSVRSQGQNYGYTF
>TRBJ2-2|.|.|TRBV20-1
TGCAGTGCGGCACCGAGCCCCACCGGGGCGCTGTTTTTT
CSAAPSPTGALFF
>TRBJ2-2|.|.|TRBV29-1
TGCAGCGTTGGCGGCGGGGTTTCCTCCGGGGAGCTGTTTTTT
CSVGGGVSSGELFF
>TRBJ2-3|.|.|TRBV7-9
TGTGCCAGCAGCTTATCCCTAGCGTTTAGCACAGATACGCAGTATTTT
CASSLSLAFSTDTQYF
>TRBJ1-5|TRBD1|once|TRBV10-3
TGTGCCATCAGAAATGAGGGGGCAGGGGAACAGCCCCAGCATTTT
CAIRNEGAGEQPQHF
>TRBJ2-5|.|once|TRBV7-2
TGTGCCAGCAGCCCCGGGTGGACGCCGGAGACCCAGTACTTC
CASSPGWTPETQYF
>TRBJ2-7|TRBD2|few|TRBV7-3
TGTGCCAGCAGTTCGGGACTAGCGGGAGCTCCGCAGTACTTC
CASSSGLAGAPQYF
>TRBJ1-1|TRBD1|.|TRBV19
TGTGCTAGAATCAGGGGGCGCACTGAAGCTTTCTTT
CARIRGRTEAFF
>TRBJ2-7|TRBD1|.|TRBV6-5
TGTGCCAGCAGTTCGCGCGGGACAGGGCCGCTCTACGAGCAGTACTTC
CASSSRGTGPLYEQYF
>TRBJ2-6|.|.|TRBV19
TGTGCCAGTAACCCTGGGGGTTCTGGGGCCAACGTCCTGACTTTC
CASNPGGSGANVLTF
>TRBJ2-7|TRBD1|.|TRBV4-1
TGCGCCAGCAGGGGGACAGGCAGATCCTACGAGCAGTACTTC
CASRGTGRSYEQYF
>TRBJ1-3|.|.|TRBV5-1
TGTGCCAGCAGTTACGGTGGGCAGATTTTCTCTGGAAACACCATATATTTT
CASSYGGQIFSGNTIYF
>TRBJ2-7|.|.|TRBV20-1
TGCAGTGCTGAGGACGTCCGGCAGTACTTC
CSAEDVRQYF
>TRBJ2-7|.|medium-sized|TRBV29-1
TGCAGCGTTGGCCCCGACTTGGATTACTACGAGCAGTACTTC
CSVGPDLDYYEQYF
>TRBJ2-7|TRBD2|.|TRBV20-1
TGCAGTGCTATCAGCGGGAGAGCATCCTACGAGCAGTACTTC
CSAISGRASYEQYF
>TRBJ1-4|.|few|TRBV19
TGTGCCAGTAGTATTACCCGTAAGCTGTTTTTT
CASSITRKLFF
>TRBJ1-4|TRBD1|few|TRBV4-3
TGCGCCAGCAGCCAAGATTTCACAGGGGGGGGGAAACTGTTTTTT
CASSQDFTGGGKLFF